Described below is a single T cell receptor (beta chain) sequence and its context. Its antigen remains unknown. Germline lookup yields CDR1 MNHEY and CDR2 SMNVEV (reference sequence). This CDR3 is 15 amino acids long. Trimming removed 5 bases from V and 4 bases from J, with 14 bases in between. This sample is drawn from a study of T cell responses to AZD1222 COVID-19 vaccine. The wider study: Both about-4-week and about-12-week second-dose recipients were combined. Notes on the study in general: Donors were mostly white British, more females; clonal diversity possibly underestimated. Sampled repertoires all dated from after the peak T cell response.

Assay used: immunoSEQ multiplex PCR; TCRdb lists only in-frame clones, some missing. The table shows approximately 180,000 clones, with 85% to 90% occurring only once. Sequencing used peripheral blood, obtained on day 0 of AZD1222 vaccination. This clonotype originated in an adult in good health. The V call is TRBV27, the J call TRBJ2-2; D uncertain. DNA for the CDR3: TGTGCCAGCAGTCCGACCGGAATTGGCACCGGGGAGCTGTTTTTT. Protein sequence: CASSPTGIGTGELFF.